One TCR beta chain is described in this entry. The data are from a study of sequential checkpoint blockade in melanoma. This table comes from immunoSEQ multiplex PCR, and its TCRdb copy is limited to in-frame clones, with some not included. The sample consists of approximately 13,000 clones, over 70% of them appearing once. Treatment reported: randomized to nivolumab then ipilimumab (arm A) or the reverse (arm B). Germline V lookup: CDR1 SGHDT, CDR2 YYEEEE. The CDR3 sequence is 15 residues long. V lost 0 bases to trimming and J lost 5 bases; unmatched junction nucleotides: 4. The chain employs TRBV5-6 and TRBJ2-2; TRBD2 matches at 7 bases. The specimen comprised CD8+ T cells sorted from blood (inferred from file names), sampled from a patient given nivolumab and ipilimumab in sequence. The TCR sequence derives from a human donor with melanoma. CDR3 loop: CASSLAGGGTGELFF. The CDR3 DNA follows: TGTGCCAGCAGCTTGGCGGGAGGTGGTACCGGGGAGCTGTTTTTT.